This T cell receptor beta chain was identified in a study of blood T cell repertoires in COVID-19. For the study at large: COVID-19 samples from acute and convalescent phases originated in the United States, Italy and Spain.

The CDR3 runs 16 residues. The germline V gene has CDR1 LNHDA and CDR2 SQIVND (reference sequence). V lost 5 bases, J lost 0 bases, and 14 bases lay in between. Under the authors' procedure: Counts of nucleated cells, estimated from reference gene primer amplification, were obtained. Here immunoSEQ multiplex PCR was the method, and the copy in TCRdb shows in-frame clones only, minus some. V, J and clone size reflect that table, while D and trimming were determined from the DNA. Of more than 85,000 clones listed, roughly 82% are singletons. The V and J genes are TRBV19 and TRBJ1-3; no reliable D call. The sequence came from a man older than 75 with acute or convalescent COVID-19. The source material was peripheral blood. This chain's CDR3 is CASSPDGKRSGNTIYF. The CDR3 DNA follows: TGTGCCAGTAGTCCGGACGGGAAACGCTCTGGAAACACCATATATTTT.